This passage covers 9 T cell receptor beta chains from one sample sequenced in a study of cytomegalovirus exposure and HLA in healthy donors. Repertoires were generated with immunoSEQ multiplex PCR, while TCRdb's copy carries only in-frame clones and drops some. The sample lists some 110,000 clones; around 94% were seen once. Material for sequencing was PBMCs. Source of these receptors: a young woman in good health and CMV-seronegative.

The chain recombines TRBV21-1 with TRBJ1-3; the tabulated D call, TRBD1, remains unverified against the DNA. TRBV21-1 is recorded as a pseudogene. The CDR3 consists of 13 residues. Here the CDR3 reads CASGQDIGNTIYF. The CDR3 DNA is TGTGCCAGTGGACAGGACATTGGAAACACCATATATTTT.

CDR3 loop: CASSLGGPGTEAFF. In DNA form, the CDR3 reads TGTGCCAGCAGCTTAGGGGGCCCAGGGACTGAAGCTTTCTTT. The chain employs TRBV11-3 and TRBJ1-1; D possibly corresponds to TRBD1 (5 bases). V was clipped by 1 base and J by 5 bases, with 11 bases between them. Germline V gene data show CDR1 as SGHNT and CDR2 as YENEEA. This CDR3 has 14 amino acids.

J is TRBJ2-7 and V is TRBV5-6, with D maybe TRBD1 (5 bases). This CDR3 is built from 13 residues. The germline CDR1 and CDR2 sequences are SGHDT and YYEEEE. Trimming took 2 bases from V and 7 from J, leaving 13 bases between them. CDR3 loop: CASSFGQGGEQYF. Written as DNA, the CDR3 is TGTGCCAGCAGCTTCGGCCAGGGTGGAGAGCAGTACTTC.

DNA for the CDR3: TGTGCCAGCAGTACCGGTGAAGCTTTCTTT. Translation gives CASSTGEAFF. The chain joins TRBV6-6 to TRBJ1-1; unclear D gene. This CDR3 comprises 10 residues. V was shortened by 5 bases and J by 7 bases, with 5 bases between the two germline ends. Germline V gives CDR1 MNHNY, CDR2 SVGAGI (reference sequence).

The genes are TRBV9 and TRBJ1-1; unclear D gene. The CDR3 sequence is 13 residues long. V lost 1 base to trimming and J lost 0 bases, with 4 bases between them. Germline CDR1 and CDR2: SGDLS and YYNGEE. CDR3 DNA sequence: TGTGCCAGCAGCGTATCCTTGAACACTGAAGCTTTCTTT. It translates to CASSVSLNTEAFF.

The CDR3 loop is CASSLGQDNEQYF. CDR3 DNA: TGCGCCAGCAGCCTGGGACAGGACAACGAGCAGTACTTC. The V gene is TRBV5-1, the J gene TRBJ2-7; 8 nucleotides agree with TRBD1. The CDR3 extends over 13 amino acids. The V and J ends lost 4 bases and 5 bases, in that order; junction bases with no gene match: 5. CDR1 is SGHRS, CDR2 YFSETQ, per germline. Supplemented by reference TRBV5-1 and TRBJ2-7, the full variable domain reads KAGVTQTPRYLIKTRGQQVTLSCSPISGHRSVSWYQQTPGQGLQFLFEYFSETQRNKGNFPGRFSGRQFSNSRSEMNVSTLELGDSALYLCASSLGQDNEQYFGPGTRLTVT.

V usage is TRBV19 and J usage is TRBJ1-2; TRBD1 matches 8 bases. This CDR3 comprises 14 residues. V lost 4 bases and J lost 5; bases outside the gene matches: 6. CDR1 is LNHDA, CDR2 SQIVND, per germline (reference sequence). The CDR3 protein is CASSTKQGVYGYTF. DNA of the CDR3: TGTGCCAGTAGTACCAAACAGGGGGTTTATGGCTACACCTTC.

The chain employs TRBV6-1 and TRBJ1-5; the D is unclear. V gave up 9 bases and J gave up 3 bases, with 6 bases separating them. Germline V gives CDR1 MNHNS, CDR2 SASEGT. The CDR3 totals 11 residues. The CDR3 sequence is CASRTNQPQHF. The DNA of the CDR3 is TGTGCCAGTAGAACCAATCAGCCCCAGCATTTT.

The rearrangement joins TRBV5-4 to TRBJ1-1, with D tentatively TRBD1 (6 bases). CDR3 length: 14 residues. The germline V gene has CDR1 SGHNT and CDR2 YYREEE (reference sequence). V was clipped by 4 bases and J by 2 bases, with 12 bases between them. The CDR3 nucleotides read TGTGCCAGCAGCCTGGACAGTTTTAACACTGAAGCTTTCTTT. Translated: CASSLDSFNTEAFF.